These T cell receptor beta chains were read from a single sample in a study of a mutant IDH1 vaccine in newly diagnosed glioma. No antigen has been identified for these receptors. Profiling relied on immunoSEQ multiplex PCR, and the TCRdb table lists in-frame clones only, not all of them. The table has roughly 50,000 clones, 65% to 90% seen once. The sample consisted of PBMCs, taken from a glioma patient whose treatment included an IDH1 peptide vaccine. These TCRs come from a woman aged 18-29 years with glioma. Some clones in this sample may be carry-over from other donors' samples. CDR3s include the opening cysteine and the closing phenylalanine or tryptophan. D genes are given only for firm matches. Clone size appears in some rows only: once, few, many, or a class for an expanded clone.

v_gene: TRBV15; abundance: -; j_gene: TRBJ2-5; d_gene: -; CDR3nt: TGTGCCACCAGCAGAGCAGGGGAAGAGACCCAGTACTTC; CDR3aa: CATSRAGEETQYF
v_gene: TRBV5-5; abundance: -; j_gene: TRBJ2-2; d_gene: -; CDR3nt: TGTGCCAGCAGCCAGGGACAGAACACCGGGGAGCTGTTTTTT; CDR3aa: CASSQGQNTGELFF
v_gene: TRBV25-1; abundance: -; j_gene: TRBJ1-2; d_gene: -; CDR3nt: TGTGCCAGCGGTGAAGCGAGGTACGGATATGGCTACACCTTC; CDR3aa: CASGEARYGYGYTF
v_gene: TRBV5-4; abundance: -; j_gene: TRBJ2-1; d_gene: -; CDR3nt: TGTGCCAGCAGCTACAGGGTAGGCTCCTACAATGAGCAGTTCTTC; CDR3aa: CASSYRVGSYNEQFF
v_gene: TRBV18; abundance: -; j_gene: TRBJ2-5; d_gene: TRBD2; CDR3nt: TGTGCCAGCTCATCGACTAGCGGGGGGACCCAAGAGACCCAGTACTTC; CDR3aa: CASSSTSGGTQETQYF
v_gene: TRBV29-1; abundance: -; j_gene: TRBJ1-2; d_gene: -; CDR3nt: TGCAGCGTTGAGGGAGGAGCTAACTATGGCTACACCTTC; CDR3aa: CSVEGGANYGYTF
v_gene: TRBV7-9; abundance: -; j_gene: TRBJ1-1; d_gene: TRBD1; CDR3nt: TGTGCCAGCAGGGGGACAGAGTTGAACACTGAAGCTTTCTTT; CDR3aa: CASRGTELNTEAFF
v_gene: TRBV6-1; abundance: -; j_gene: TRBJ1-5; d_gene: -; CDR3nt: TGTGCCAGCAGTGAAATGGGGTATAGCAATCAGCCCCAGCATTTT; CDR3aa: CASSEMGYSNQPQHF
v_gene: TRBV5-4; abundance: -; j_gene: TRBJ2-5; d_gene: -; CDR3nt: TGTGCCAGCAGCTTGGGGCCAGGACAGCCGCAAGAGACCCAGTACTTC; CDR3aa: CASSLGPGQPQETQYF
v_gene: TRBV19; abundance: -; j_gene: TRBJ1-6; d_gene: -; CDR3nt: TGTGCCAGTAGGTGGTCGGCAGGGAATTCACCCCTCCACTTT; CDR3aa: CASRWSAGNSPLHF
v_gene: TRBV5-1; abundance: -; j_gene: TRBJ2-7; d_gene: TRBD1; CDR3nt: TGCGCCAGCAGGTTCCTCGCCGGGACAGGACTTAACGAGCAGTACTTC; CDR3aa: CASRFLAGTGLNEQYF
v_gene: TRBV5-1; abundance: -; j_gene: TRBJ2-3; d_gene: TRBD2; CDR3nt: TGCGCCAGCACCCTCCCGGGACTAGCAACAGATACGCAGTATTTT; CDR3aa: CASTLPGLATDTQYF
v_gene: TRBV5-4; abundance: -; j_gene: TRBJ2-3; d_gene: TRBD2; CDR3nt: TGTGCCAGCAGCGGTGGTGGTAGCGGGGGGGTCACAGATACGCAGTATTTT; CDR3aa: CASSGGGSGGVTDTQYF
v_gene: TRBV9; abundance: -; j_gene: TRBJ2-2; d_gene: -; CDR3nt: TGTGCCAGCAGCGTAGGGGTTATCGCCCCCGGCTCCGGGGAGCTGTTTTTT; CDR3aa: CASSVGVIAPGSGELFF
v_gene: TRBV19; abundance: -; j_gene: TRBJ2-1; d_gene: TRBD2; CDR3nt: TGTGCCAGTAGTCCCCTGGGAGCGGGGCCCTACAATGAGCAGTTCTTC; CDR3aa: CASSPLGAGPYNEQFF
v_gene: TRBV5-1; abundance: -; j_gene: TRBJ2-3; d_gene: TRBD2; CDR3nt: TGCGCCAGCAGCTTGGTAGCGGGGACCACAGATACGCAGTATTTT; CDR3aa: CASSLVAGTTDTQYF
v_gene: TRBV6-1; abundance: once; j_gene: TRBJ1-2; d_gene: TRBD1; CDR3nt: TGTGCCAGCACCCTCAGGGGGGCGGGTGGCTACACCTTC; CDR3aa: CASTLRGAGGYTF
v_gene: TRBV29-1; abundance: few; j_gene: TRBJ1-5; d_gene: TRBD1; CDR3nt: TGCAGCGTTGCAACCGGGACAGATAGCAATCAGCCCCAGCATTTT; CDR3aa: CSVATGTDSNQPQHF
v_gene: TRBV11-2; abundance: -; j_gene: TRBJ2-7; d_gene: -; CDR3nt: TGTGCCAGCAGCTTAGTAGGGACTGCCCCCAAGCAGTACTTC; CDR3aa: CASSLVGTAPKQYF
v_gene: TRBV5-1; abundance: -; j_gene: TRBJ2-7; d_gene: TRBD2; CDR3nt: TGCGCCAGCAGCTCCCCCGGGACTAGGAGCCACGAGCAGTACTTC; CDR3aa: CASSSPGTRSHEQYF
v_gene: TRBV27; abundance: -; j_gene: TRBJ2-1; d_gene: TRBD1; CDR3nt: TGTGCCAGCAGTTTCTTTGCAGGGGGCTACGATGAGCAGTTCTTC; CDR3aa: CASSFFAGGYDEQFF
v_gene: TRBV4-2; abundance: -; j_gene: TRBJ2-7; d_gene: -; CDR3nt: TGTGCCAGCAAAGTGCCGGTTTGCCGCTCCTACGAGCAGTACTTC; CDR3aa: CASKVPVCRSYEQYF
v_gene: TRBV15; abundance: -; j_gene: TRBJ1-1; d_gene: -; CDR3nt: TGTGCCACCAGCGAAGAACCCGTGAACACTGAAGCTTTCTTT; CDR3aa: CATSEEPVNTEAFF
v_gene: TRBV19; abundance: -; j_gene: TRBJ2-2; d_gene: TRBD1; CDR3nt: TGTGCCATAGGGGGGACAGGGGGCACCGGGGAGCTGTTTTTT; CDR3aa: CAIGGTGGTGELFF
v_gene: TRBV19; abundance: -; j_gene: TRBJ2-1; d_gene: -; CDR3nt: TGTGCCAGTAGGACGGACCACCAGCAGTTCTTC; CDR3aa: CASRTDHQQFF
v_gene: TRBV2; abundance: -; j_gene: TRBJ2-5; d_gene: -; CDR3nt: TGTGCCAGCAAGGATCCCGCGCAAGAGACCCAGTACTTC; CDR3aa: CASKDPAQETQYF
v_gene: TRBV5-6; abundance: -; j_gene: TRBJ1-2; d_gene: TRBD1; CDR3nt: TGTGCCAGCAGCCCCCCCGGGACAGGGCTCTATGGCTACACCTTC; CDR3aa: CASSPPGTGLYGYTF
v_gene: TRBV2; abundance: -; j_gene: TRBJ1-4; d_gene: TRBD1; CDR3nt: TGTGCCAGCAGAGGGGGACAGTATGAAAAACTGTTTTTT; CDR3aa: CASRGGQYEKLFF
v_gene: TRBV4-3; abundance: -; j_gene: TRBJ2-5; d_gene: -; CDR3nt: TGCGCCAGCAGCCAAGATAGGGCACAGCCTGAGTCCCAGTACTTC; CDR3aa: CASSQDRAQPESQYF
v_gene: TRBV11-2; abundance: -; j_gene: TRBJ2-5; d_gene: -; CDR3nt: TGTGCCAGCAGCTTAGGGGCGGGCGAGACCCAGTACTTC; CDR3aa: CASSLGAGETQYF
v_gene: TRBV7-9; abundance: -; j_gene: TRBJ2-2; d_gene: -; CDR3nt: TGTGCCAGCAGCTTAAATCCGGGGCACACCGGGGAGCTGTTTTTT; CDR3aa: CASSLNPGHTGELFF
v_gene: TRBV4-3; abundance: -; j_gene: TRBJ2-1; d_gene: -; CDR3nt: TGCGCCAGCAGCCGACTCGCGGGCGGGGACCTGTTCTTC; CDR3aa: CASSRLAGGDLFF
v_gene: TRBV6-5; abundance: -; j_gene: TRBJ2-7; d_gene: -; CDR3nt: TGTGCCAGCAGTTACGAGACCAGGGGCTCCTACGAGCAGTACTTC; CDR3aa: CASSYETRGSYEQYF
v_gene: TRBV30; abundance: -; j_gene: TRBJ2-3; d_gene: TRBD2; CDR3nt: TGTGCCTGGAGTGTACTAGCGGGAGTGGGAGATACGCAGTATTTT; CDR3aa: CAWSVLAGVGDTQYF
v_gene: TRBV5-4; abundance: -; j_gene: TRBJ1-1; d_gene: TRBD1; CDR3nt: TGTGCCAGCAGCTTGGTCGGTAGGGGGCTCTACACTGAAGCTTTCTTT; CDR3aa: CASSLVGRGLYTEAFF
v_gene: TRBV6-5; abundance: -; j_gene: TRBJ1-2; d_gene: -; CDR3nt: TGTGCCAGCAGTTACCAAGGGGTACATGGCTACACCTTC; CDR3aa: CASSYQGVHGYTF
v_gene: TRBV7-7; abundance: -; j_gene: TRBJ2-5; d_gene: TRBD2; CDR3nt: TGTGCCAGCAGCTTAACCCTCCTAGCGGGGGGGAACCGCGGGGAGACCCAGTACTTC; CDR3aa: CASSLTLLAGGNRGETQYF
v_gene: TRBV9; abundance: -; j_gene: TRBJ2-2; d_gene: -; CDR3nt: TGTGCCAGCAGCCGCGGGGCCCTCAAAGGTGGCGGGGAGCTGTTTTTT; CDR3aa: CASSRGALKGGGELFF
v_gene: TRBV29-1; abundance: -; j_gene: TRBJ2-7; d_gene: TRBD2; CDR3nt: TGCAGCGTTGCTAGCGGGCTCTACGAGCAGTACTTC; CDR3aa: CSVASGLYEQYF
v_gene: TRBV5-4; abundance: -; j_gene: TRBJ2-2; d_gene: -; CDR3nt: TGTGCCAGCAGCTTGAGACCGACCACGAGTACCGGGGAGCTGTTTTTT; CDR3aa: CASSLRPTTSTGELFF
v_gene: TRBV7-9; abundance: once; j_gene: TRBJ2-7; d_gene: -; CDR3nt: TGTGCCAGCAGCCAGGACGTTTCCTATGTCTCCTACGAGCAGTACTTC; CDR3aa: CASSQDVSYVSYEQYF
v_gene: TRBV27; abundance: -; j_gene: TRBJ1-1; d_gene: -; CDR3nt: TGTGCCAGCAGCCTCGGACGGTTCGCTGAAGCTTTCTTT; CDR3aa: CASSLGRFAEAFF
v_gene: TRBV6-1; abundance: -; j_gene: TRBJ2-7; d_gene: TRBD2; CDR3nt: TGTGCCAGCAGTGAAGCTCAGGCGGGAGCCTACGAGCAGTACTTC; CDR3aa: CASSEAQAGAYEQYF
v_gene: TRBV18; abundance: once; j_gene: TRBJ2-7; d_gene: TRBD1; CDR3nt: TGTGCCAGCTCCGACAGGGGGTTCCGGGACGAGCAGTACTTC; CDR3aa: CASSDRGFRDEQYF
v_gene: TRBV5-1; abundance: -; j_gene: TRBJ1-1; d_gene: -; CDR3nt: TGCGCCAGCAGCTTGGGTCAGGGAATGGGCACTGAAGCTTTCTTT; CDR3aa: CASSLGQGMGTEAFF
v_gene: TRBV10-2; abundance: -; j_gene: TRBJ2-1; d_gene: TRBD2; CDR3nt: TGCGCCAGCAGCGGGACTAGCGGGAACCATGAGCAGTTCTTC; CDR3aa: CASSGTSGNHEQFF
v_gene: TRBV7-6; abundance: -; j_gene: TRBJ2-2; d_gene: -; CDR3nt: TGTGCCAGCAGCTTAGAGTTCGGGGAAAAGCGTTCGGCCGGGGAGCTGTTTTTT; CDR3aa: CASSLEFGEKRSAGELFF
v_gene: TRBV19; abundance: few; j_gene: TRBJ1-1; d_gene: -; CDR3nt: TGTGCCAGTAGTCTAGGAAACACTGAAGCTTTCTTT; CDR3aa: CASSLGNTEAFF
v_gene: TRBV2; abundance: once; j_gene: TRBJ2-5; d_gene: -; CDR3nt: TGTGCCAGCAGTCTACTGCAGGGTTTGGAGACCCAGTACTTC; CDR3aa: CASSLLQGLETQYF
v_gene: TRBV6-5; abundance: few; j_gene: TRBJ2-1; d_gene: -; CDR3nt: TGTGCCAGCAGCTTGGGAAGAGAGCAGTTCTTC; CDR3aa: CASSLGREQFF
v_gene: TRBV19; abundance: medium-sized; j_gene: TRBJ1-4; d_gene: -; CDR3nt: TGTGCCAGTAGTATCTTTGGTGAAAAACTGTTTTTT; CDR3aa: CASSIFGEKLFF
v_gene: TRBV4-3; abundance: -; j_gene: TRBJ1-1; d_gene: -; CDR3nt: TGCGCCAGCAGCTCTCAAGCCGGGACACCGAACACTGAAGCTTTCTTT; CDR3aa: CASSSQAGTPNTEAFF
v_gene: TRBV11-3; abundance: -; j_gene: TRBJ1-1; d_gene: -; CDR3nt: TGTGCCAGCAGCTTAGGGGCCGAGCGATGGAACACTGAAGCTTTCTTT; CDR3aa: CASSLGAERWNTEAFF
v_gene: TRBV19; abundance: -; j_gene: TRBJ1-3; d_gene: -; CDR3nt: TGTGCCAGTAGTATGGGGTGGTTCTCTGGAAACACCATATATTTT; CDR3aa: CASSMGWFSGNTIYF
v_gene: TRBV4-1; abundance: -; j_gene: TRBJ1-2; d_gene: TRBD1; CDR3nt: TGCGCCAGCAGCCAACCGGGACAGAGTTATGGCTACACCTTC; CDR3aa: CASSQPGQSYGYTF